The clone carrying this T cell receptor beta chain was found once. This specimen comes from a study of blood T cell repertoires in COVID-19. Study summary: Sources were T cells, B-cell-depleted T cells, or PBMCs; the material itself was cDNA or gDNA.

V lost 6 bases and J 5 bases, leaving 7 bases between the germline ends. This CDR3 has 12 residues. Authors' analysis steps: Estimated nucleated cell counts came from reference gene primer amplification. The table came from immunoSEQ multiplex PCR; TCRdb's copy has only in-frame clones and leaves some out. V, J and clone size reflect that table, while D and trimming were determined from the DNA. The sample includes some 150,000 clones, approximately 86% of them seen just once. The sequence derives from a man between 65 and 79 years old with acute or convalescent COVID-19. Input material: peripheral blood. V gene TRBV12-3 or TRBV12-4 combines with J gene TRBJ2-2, with D unclear. CDR3 in DNA: TGTGCCAGCAGCCCCGGGACCGGGGAGCTGTTTTTT. This translates into CASSPGTGELFF.